The rows below give T cell receptor beta chains drawn from one sample of a study of regulatory T cells in long-lasting Graves disease. MiXCR, applied by TCRdb to the multiplex PCR reads, yields one record per CDR3 protein. The table records fewer than 650,000 distinct CDR3 sequences, about 15% of them present only once. The same sample was also studied in work on T cells in Graves' hyperthyroidism and ophthalmopathy.

Sample: peripheral blood mononuclear cells (PBMCs), taken at new diagnosis, from a patient treated with antithyroid drugs. Every receptor here comes from a woman between 25 and 40 years old with Graves disease. Each CDR3 is given with its conserved first and last residue. D genes are given only for firm matches. The size field is filled for only some rows; it gives once, few, many or a size class.

>TRBV18|-|TRBJ2-2|16|many
TGTGCCAGCTCACCCCAGCGGACAGCGAACACCGGGGAGCTGTTTTTT
CASSPQRTANTGELFF
>TRBV5-5|-|TRBJ2-1|15|few
TGTGCCAGCACGAGTAGGGCAGGATTAAACAATGAGCAGTTCTTC
CASTSRAGLNNEQFF
>TRBV5-1|-|TRBJ2-1|12|few
TGCGCCAGCAGAACAATGCGTAATGAGCAGTTCTTC
CASRTMRNEQFF
>TRBV5-4|-|TRBJ2-3|15|few
TGTGCCAGCAGCTCGGGTCTAGACAACACAGATACGCAGTATTTT
CASSSGLDNTDTQYF
>TRBV19|-|TRBJ2-1|15|-
TGTGCCAGTAACAGGGACGGAAGCTCCTACAATGAGCAGTTCTTC
CASNRDGSSYNEQFF
>TRBV7-8|TRBD2|TRBJ2-1|15|many
TGTGCCAGCAGCTCACTAGCGGGAGTTATCTATGAGCAGTTCTTC
CASSSLAGVIYEQFF
>TRBV10-3|-|TRBJ2-7|12|many
TGTGCCATCAAATCCCACAGCAGCGAGCAGTACTTC
CAIKSHSSEQYF
>TRBV12-5|TRBD1|TRBJ1-1|14|-
TGTGCTAGTGTCCCCGACAGGGGTTCCCTTGAAGCTTTCTTT
CASVPDRGSLEAFF
>TRBV20-1|-|TRBJ1-5|14|-
TGCAGTGCTAGTCCGGGGAGTAGCAATCAGCCCCAGCATTTT
CSASPGSSNQPQHF
>TRBV4-2|-|TRBJ2-5|14|few
TGTGCCAGCAGCCAAGATGGGGGGTCAGAGACCCAGTACTTC
CASSQDGGSETQYF
>TRBV11-2|-|TRBJ2-1|16|many
TGTGCCAGCAGCTTACGTCCCCTTGAGCCCTACAATGAGCAGTTCTTC
CASSLRPLEPYNEQFF
>TRBV28|-|TRBJ1-2|12|many
TGTGCCGCAGGAAAAGGCTACTATGGCTACACCTTC
CAAGKGYYGYTF
>TRBV3-1|TRBD2|TRBJ2-1|17|few
TGTGCCAGCAGCCAAGGACTAGCGGGAGTTTCGGGCAATGAGCAGTTCTTC
CASSQGLAGVSGNEQFF
>TRBV5-1|-|TRBJ2-1|15|-
TGCGCCAGCAGCCTGGTAATGGGGGAGTACAATGAGCAGTTCTTC
CASSLVMGEYNEQFF
>TRBV27|-|TRBJ1-5|17|-
TGTGCCAGCAGTTCCTTCCTGGGGGTAACGAGCAATCAGCCCCAGCATTTT
CASSSFLGVTSNQPQHF
>TRBV2|-|TRBJ2-7|15|-
TGTGCCAGCAGTGCTTTAGCAGGGAGCTCCTACGAGCAGTACTTC
CASSALAGSSYEQYF
>TRBV18|-|TRBJ2-2|17|-
TGTGCCAGCTCACCTCAAGTCTATAGCAAAGACACCGGGGAGCTGTTTTTT
CASSPQVYSKDTGELFF
>TRBV6-1|-|TRBJ2-4|14|many
TGTGCCAGTTCCAGGGGATTGGTCAAAAACATTCAGTACTTC
CASSRGLVKNIQYF
>TRBV6-2/TRBV6-3|-|TRBJ1-1|12|many
TGTGCCAGCACCCCAAGTAACACTGAAGCTTTCTTT
CASTPSNTEAFF
>TRBV5-1|TRBD1|TRBJ2-7|14|many
TGCGCCAGCAGCTGGAGACAGGGTATGGAAGAGCAGTACTTC
CASSWRQGMEEQYF
>TRBV7-9|-|TRBJ2-3|15|-
TGTGCCAGCAGCTTAGCGCTCGGTAGCACAGATACGCAGTATTTT
CASSLALGSTDTQYF
>TRBV29-1|-|TRBJ2-1|14|few
TGCAGCGCCGATGGACTACCCTTTTACAATGAGCAGTTCTTC
CSADGLPFYNEQFF
>TRBV28|-|TRBJ2-1|16|-
TGTGCCAGCAGTTCGTCTTCCTCCGGGGCTTACAATGAGCAGTTCTTC
CASSSSSSGAYNEQFF
>TRBV6-1|-|TRBJ2-7|15|-
TGTGCCAGCAGGGATAGGGCAGACGGGATATACGAGCAGTACTTC
CASRDRADGIYEQYF
>TRBV19|TRBD1|TRBJ2-2|18|-
TGTGCCAGTAGGCAGACAGGGGGAAGGGATTCGAACACCGGGGAGCTGTTTTTT
CASRQTGGRDSNTGELFF